This passage covers 11 T cell receptor beta chains from one sample sequenced in a study of T cell repertoires in cytomegalovirus infection (dated 2019 in TCRdb). In the paper's terms, the treatment or condition label means: in vitro stimulation with specific CMV peptide epitopes to enrich CMV-specific T cells. These receptors are not linked to any known antigen. The run used an Illumina HiSeq 1500. TCRdb itself trimmed the public reads at Q25 with fastp, ran MiXCR and retained productive beta chains. Each entry merges the rows of one CDR3 protein and shows their most common DNA and genes. In all, the sample holds about 270,000 distinct CDR3 sequences, and less than 25% of those were seen once. The ten largest clones capture approximately 19% of the sample. The specimen was cultured PBMCs, collected from culture after CMV antigen stimulation. The receptors originated from a human donor in good health (CMV status not recorded). Some clones in this sample may be carry-over from other donors' samples.

This clonotype has a count of ten or more. The V and J genes are TRBV7-8 and TRBJ1-3, with a tentative D call TRBD1 (5 bases). From germline, CDR1 is SGHVS and CDR2 FQNEAQ. This CDR3 spans 16 amino acids. V was trimmed by 8 bases and J by 4 bases, leaving 21 bases between them. Here the CDR3 DNA reads TGTGCCAGCTCCTGGGGGGGAGGCCTCTCCGGAAACACCATATATTTT. Translated, it gives CASSWGGGLSGNTIYF.

This clonotype was recorded at least ten times. The V gene is TRBV12-3 or TRBV12-4, the J gene TRBJ2-3; TRBD2 might be the D (5 bases). V was cut by 3 bases and J by 5 bases, with 12 bases left in between. The CDR3 is 14 amino acids. The CDR3 loop is CASSLLPGGDTQYF. The CDR3 nucleotides read TGTGCCAGCAGTTTGTTGCCAGGAGGAGATACGCAGTATTTT.

This clonotype was seen at least ten times. The V call is TRBV6-1, the J call TRBJ2-2; the D gene is possibly TRBD1 (6 bases). Deletions cut 6 bases from V and 5 bases from J, with 10 bases between. Germline values: CDR1 MNHNS, CDR2 SASEGT. The CDR3 consists of 13 residues. The CDR3 here is CASSSTGTGELFF. In DNA form, the CDR3 reads TGTGCCAGCAGCTCAACAGGGACCGGGGAGCTGTTTTTT.

This clonotype was counted a few times. The V call is TRBV2, the J call TRBJ2-7; 15 positions match TRBD2. This CDR3 has 16 residues. Germline values: CDR1 SNHLY, CDR2 FYNNEI. V shed 5 bases and J 3 bases; nucleotides not matched to a gene: 5. The CDR3 spells CASSRGTSGGNYEQYV. The CDR3 coding sequence is TGTGCCAGCAGTCGTGGGACTAGCGGGGGGAACTACGAGCAGTACGTC.

This clonotype was picked up a small number of times. The chain recombines TRBV27 with TRBJ2-3, with no clear D. The CDR3 contains 14 residues. The V end lost 7 bases, the J end lost 2 bases, and 13 bases lay between the germline ends. Per germline, CDR1 MNHEY and CDR2 SMNVEV (reference sequence). Here the CDR3 reads CASTDRAFTDTQYF. The CDR3 bases are TGTGCCAGCACCGATAGGGCTTTCACAGATACGCAGTATTTT.

The sample holds many counts of this clonotype. This chain joins TRBV7-2 and TRBJ2-1, with a possible D match to TRBD2 (6 bases). Per the germline V gene, CDR1 is SGHTA and CDR2 is FQGNSA. The CDR3 spans 15 residues. V was trimmed by 1 base and J by 6 bases, leaving 13 bases between them. The CDR3 region is CASSLVFGSSNEQFF. The CDR3 region has the DNA TGTGCCAGCAGCTTAGTATTCGGGAGTAGCAATGAGCAGTTCTTC.

The chain uses TRBV4-2 and TRBJ2-7, with 8 bases identical to TRBD2. CDR3 size: 19 residues. J was trimmed by 2 bases and V by 0 bases; bases with no gene match: 15. In germline, CDR1 is LGHNA, CDR2 YNFKEQ. The CDR3 is CASSQDFGLAGLKTYEQYF. The CDR3 region has the DNA TGTGCCAGCAGCCAAGATTTTGGACTAGCCGGATTAAAAACCTACGAGCAGTACTTC.

This clonotype was observed many times. The rearrangement uses TRBV7-2 and TRBJ1-6, with D unresolved. The germline CDR1 and CDR2 sequences are SGHTA and FQGNSA. V dropped 4 bases and J dropped 5 bases, with 9 bases sitting between them. This CDR3 region has 14 residues. CDR3 region: CASSSGSNNSPLHF. CDR3 nucleotide sequence: TGTGCCAGCAGCTCAGGATCAAATAATTCACCCCTCCACTTT.

As to this clonotype: One end of the junction is discordant with germline, which a read error may explain. The genes are TRBV12-3 or TRBV12-4 and TRBJ2-5, with TRBD2 matching over 11 bases. The CDR3 is 15 residues long. The CDR3 DNA is TGTGCCAGCAGTGTAGCGGGAGGGTACCAAGAGACCCAGTACTTC. This codes for CASSVAGGYQETQYF.

This clonotype was picked up many times. This chain connects TRBV7-6 to TRBJ2-3; 12 positions agree with TRBD2. The CDR3 runs 16 residues. Germline CDR1 and CDR2: SGHVS and FNYEAQ. J lost 7 bases, V lost 4 bases, and 9 bases had no gene match. The CDR3 nucleotides are TGTGCCAGCAGCTCCCAACTAGCGGGAGGTATTTATACGCAGTATTTT. Protein product: CASSSQLAGGIYTQYF.

The chain employs TRBV30 and TRBJ1-2, with TRBD1 matching over 7 bases. Trimming removed 1 base from V and 4 bases from J; junction bases left unmatched: 0. This CDR3 is built from 12 residues. The germline V gene encodes CDR1 GTSNPN and CDR2 SVGIG (reference sequence). The CDR3 loop is CAWSGTGYGYTF. The DNA for the CDR3 is TGTGCCTGGAGTGGGACAGGCTATGGCTACACCTTC.